This TCR beta chain was identified during a study of cytomegalovirus exposure and HLA in healthy donors. The study's findings and limits: The authors excluded some V segments, including TRBV6-2 and TRBV6-3, as indistinguishable. The authors later found TCR association rates varying by HLA locus, with DRB1 most and HLA-C fewest. Under in vitro conditions, three CMV-associated chains were confirmed as specific for CMV antigens.

Vbeta (60) and Jbeta (13) primers were used in the PCR. Clones were sequenced by immunoSEQ multiplex PCR, and TCRdb holds only the in-frame ones, with some missing. The sample has about 91,000 clones, around nine tenths seen once. Details on this clone: Its antigen is still unknown.

Germline CDR1 is SGHAT and CDR2 is FQNNGV. CDR3 length: 15 amino acids. The V and J ends lost 0 bases and 4 bases, in that order; junction bases with no gene match: 5. The clonotype comes from a man aged 25-45 years in good health and CMV-seropositive. Material: PBMCs. The chain combines TRBV11-2 with TRBJ2-7; TRBD1 matches 8 bases. CDR3 in amino acids: CASSLDPGGSYEQYF. Written as DNA, the CDR3 is TGTGCCAGCAGCTTAGATCCAGGGGGCAGTTACGAGCAGTACTTC.